This is a list of T cell receptor beta chains from one sample in a study of cytomegalovirus exposure and HLA in healthy donors. Only in-frame clones appear in the TCRdb table, and some are missing; sequencing was by immunoSEQ multiplex PCR. Among about 160,000 clones, more than 65% were seen once, and the ten largest hold around 1.3%. The sequencing input was PBMCs. The receptors come from a woman between 50 and 59 years old in good health and CMV-seronegative. The CDR3 runs from the conserved cysteine through the conserved F or W. Fields, in order: V gene, J gene, D gene, clone size, CDR3 length, CDR3 protein, CDR3 DNA. A D gene is named only where the DNA matches it firmly. Clone sizes are given selectively: once, few, many, or a class where the clone is expanded.

v_gene: TRBV28; j_gene: TRBJ1-1; d_gene: NA; abundance: NA; len: 11; CDR3aa: CASNSGPGAFF; CDR3nt: TGTGCCAGCAATTCAGGGCCGGGTGCTTTCTTT
v_gene: TRBV28; j_gene: TRBJ1-4; d_gene: TRBD1; abundance: NA; len: 15; CDR3aa: CASRPRDRRREKLFF; CDR3nt: TGTGCCAGCAGACCCAGGGACAGGAGGAGGGAAAAACTGTTTTTT
v_gene: TRBV4-3; j_gene: TRBJ2-7; d_gene: TRBD2; abundance: NA; len: 16; CDR3aa: CASSQDPQAGNYEQYF; CDR3nt: TGCGCCAGCAGCCAAGACCCCCAAGCGGGAAATTACGAGCAGTACTTC
v_gene: TRBV7-9; j_gene: TRBJ2-5; d_gene: NA; abundance: NA; len: 16; CDR3aa: CASSTLRAQGKETQYF; CDR3nt: TGTGCCAGCAGCACTCTAAGGGCCCAGGGAAAAGAGACCCAGTACTTC
v_gene: TRBV5-4; j_gene: TRBJ2-3; d_gene: NA; abundance: NA; len: 13; CDR3aa: CASPGGLGDTQYF; CDR3nt: TGTGCCAGCCCCGGCGGACTCGGGGATACGCAGTATTTT
v_gene: TRBV7-7; j_gene: TRBJ1-6; d_gene: NA; abundance: NA; len: 13; CDR3aa: CASSLAGNSPLHF; CDR3nt: TGTGCCAGCAGCTTGGCGGGGAATTCACCCCTCCACTTT
v_gene: TRBV19; j_gene: TRBJ2-2; d_gene: TRBD2; abundance: NA; len: 17; CDR3aa: CASSRGTSGGAAGELFF; CDR3nt: TGTGCCAGTAGTAGAGGGACTAGCGGGGGGGCGGCCGGGGAGCTGTTTTTT
v_gene: TRBV15; j_gene: TRBJ2-7; d_gene: NA; abundance: NA; len: 14; CDR3aa: CATSSGQDSYEQYF; CDR3nt: TGTGCCACCAGCAGTGGCCAAGACTCCTACGAGCAGTACTTC
v_gene: TRBV4-2; j_gene: TRBJ2-5; d_gene: NA; abundance: NA; len: 14; CDR3aa: CASSQEGYKETQYF; CDR3nt: TGTGCCAGCAGCCAAGAGGGCTATAAAGAGACCCAGTACTTC
v_gene: TRBV5-5; j_gene: TRBJ2-1; d_gene: TRBD2; abundance: NA; len: 16; CDR3aa: CASSLAGLATYNEQFF; CDR3nt: TGTGCCAGCAGCTTGGCCGGACTAGCAACCTACAATGAGCAGTTCTTC
v_gene: TRBV9; j_gene: TRBJ1-2; d_gene: NA; abundance: few; len: 14; CDR3aa: CASSPSSGPYGYTF; CDR3nt: TGTGCCAGCAGCCCCTCTAGCGGCCCCTATGGCTACACCTTC
v_gene: TRBV5-1; j_gene: TRBJ1-4; d_gene: NA; abundance: few; len: 14; CDR3aa: CASTGGGHNEKLFF; CDR3nt: TGCGCCAGCACGGGTGGGGGACATAATGAAAAACTGTTTTTT
v_gene: TRBV30; j_gene: TRBJ2-3; d_gene: TRBD1; abundance: once; len: 15; CDR3aa: CAWSRTGLSTDTQYF; CDR3nt: TGTGCCTGGAGCAGGACAGGGCTTAGCACAGATACGCAGTATTTT
v_gene: TRBV19; j_gene: TRBJ1-4; d_gene: NA; abundance: NA; len: 13; CDR3aa: CASSWAINEKLFF; CDR3nt: TGTGCCAGTAGTTGGGCCATAAATGAAAAACTGTTTTTT
v_gene: TRBV5-1; j_gene: TRBJ1-2; d_gene: NA; abundance: NA; len: 14; CDR3aa: CASSPPGTSYGYTF; CDR3nt: TGCGCCAGCAGCCCACCCGGGACATCTTATGGCTACACCTTC
v_gene: TRBV7-2; j_gene: TRBJ1-3; d_gene: NA; abundance: NA; len: 16; CDR3aa: CASSLAHGGPGNTIYF; CDR3nt: TGTGCCAGCAGCTTAGCGCACGGGGGACCTGGAAACACCATATATTTT
v_gene: TRBV11-3; j_gene: TRBJ2-2; d_gene: NA; abundance: NA; len: 16; CDR3aa: CASSSTGLTNTGELFF; CDR3nt: TGTGCCAGCAGCTCAACAGGGCTTACGAACACCGGGGAGCTGTTTTTT
v_gene: TRBV10-3; j_gene: TRBJ2-7; d_gene: NA; abundance: few; len: 12; CDR3aa: CAISDSSYEQYF; CDR3nt: TGTGCCATCTCTGACAGCTCCTACGAGCAGTACTTC
v_gene: TRBV5-5; j_gene: TRBJ2-7; d_gene: NA; abundance: NA; len: 14; CDR3aa: CASSLWQGNYEQYF; CDR3nt: TGTGCCAGCAGCTTGTGGCAGGGGAACTACGAGCAGTACTTC
v_gene: TRBV4-2; j_gene: TRBJ1-1; d_gene: NA; abundance: NA; len: 16; CDR3aa: CASSQDSLVGTGEAFF; CDR3nt: TGTGCCAGCAGCCAAGATTCCCTCGTTGGTACCGGTGAAGCTTTCTTT
v_gene: TRBV28; j_gene: TRBJ2-5; d_gene: TRBD1; abundance: once; len: 17; CDR3aa: CASSLKLGTGGRETQYF; CDR3nt: TGTGCCAGCAGTTTAAAACTTGGGACAGGGGGAAGAGAGACCCAGTACTTC
v_gene: TRBV9; j_gene: TRBJ1-1; d_gene: NA; abundance: NA; len: 14; CDR3aa: CASSAQGQNTEAFF; CDR3nt: TGTGCCAGCAGCGCCCAAGGACAGAACACTGAAGCTTTCTTT
v_gene: TRBV5-4; j_gene: TRBJ2-7; d_gene: NA; abundance: NA; len: 14; CDR3aa: CASSFAGVDYEQYF; CDR3nt: TGTGCCAGCAGCTTTGCAGGGGTGGACTACGAGCAGTACTTC
v_gene: TRBV18; j_gene: TRBJ2-7; d_gene: NA; abundance: few; len: 13; CDR3aa: CASSPAIEDEQYF; CDR3nt: TGTGCCAGCTCACCAGCGATAGAGGACGAGCAGTACTTC
v_gene: TRBV7-8; j_gene: TRBJ2-5; d_gene: TRBD2; abundance: NA; len: 16; CDR3aa: CASSSLTSGRGETQYF; CDR3nt: TGTGCCAGCAGCTCGCTGACTAGCGGGAGAGGAGAGACCCAGTACTTC
v_gene: TRBV9; j_gene: TRBJ2-1; d_gene: TRBD2; abundance: few; len: 18; CDR3aa: CASSVVVAGTSGDNEQFF; CDR3nt: TGTGCCAGCAGCGTAGTTGTCGCTGGGACTAGCGGGGACAATGAGCAGTTCTTC
v_gene: TRBV5-4; j_gene: TRBJ1-3; d_gene: NA; abundance: once; len: 16; CDR3aa: CASSFGLPGGGNTIYF; CDR3nt: TGTGCCAGCAGCTTCGGACTCCCTGGTGGTGGAAACACCATATATTTT
v_gene: TRBV5-1; j_gene: TRBJ2-3; d_gene: NA; abundance: NA; len: 13; CDR3aa: CASQGSSTDTQYF; CDR3nt: TGCGCCAGTCAGGGCTCTAGCACAGATACGCAGTATTTT
v_gene: TRBV7-2; j_gene: TRBJ1-6; d_gene: TRBD1; abundance: NA; len: 14; CDR3aa: CASLLGQANSPLHF; CDR3nt: TGTGCCAGCCTATTAGGACAGGCCAATTCACCCCTCCACTTT
v_gene: TRBV28; j_gene: TRBJ1-3; d_gene: NA; abundance: NA; len: 14; CDR3aa: CATRGPLSGNTIYF; CDR3nt: TGTGCCACCCGTGGGCCGCTTAGTGGAAACACCATATATTTT
v_gene: TRBV5-4; j_gene: TRBJ2-3; d_gene: TRBD2; abundance: NA; len: 16; CDR3aa: CASMFRASGDTDTQYF; CDR3nt: TGTGCCAGCATGTTTCGGGCTAGCGGAGACACAGATACGCAGTATTTT
v_gene: TRBV6-1; j_gene: TRBJ2-7; d_gene: NA; abundance: NA; len: 14; CDR3aa: CASTPIRESYEQYF; CDR3nt: TGTGCCAGCACCCCCATTAGAGAGTCCTACGAGCAGTACTTC
v_gene: TRBV6-1; j_gene: TRBJ2-1; d_gene: NA; abundance: NA; len: 12; CDR3aa: CASSGQGREQFF; CDR3nt: TGTGCCAGCAGTGGGCAGGGAAGGGAGCAGTTCTTC
v_gene: TRBV7-9; j_gene: TRBJ1-2; d_gene: TRBD1; abundance: NA; len: 19; CDR3aa: CASSLYAGTGGGGNYGYTF; CDR3nt: TGTGCCAGCAGCTTGTACGCCGGGACAGGGGGCGGGGGCAACTATGGCTACACCTTC
v_gene: TRBV4-2; j_gene: TRBJ1-2; d_gene: NA; abundance: NA; len: 17; CDR3aa: CASSQELSRGLVDGYTF; CDR3nt: TGTGCCAGCAGCCAAGAATTGAGTAGAGGTCTGGTGGATGGCTACACCTTC
v_gene: TRBV5-4; j_gene: TRBJ1-2; d_gene: NA; abundance: NA; len: 13; CDR3aa: CASSFMRLYGYTF; CDR3nt: TGTGCCAGCAGCTTCATGAGACTCTATGGCTACACCTTC
v_gene: TRBV19; j_gene: TRBJ2-6; d_gene: NA; abundance: once; len: 15; CDR3aa: CATGGRGSGANVLTF; CDR3nt: TGTGCCACTGGAGGACGGGGCTCTGGGGCCAACGTCCTGACTTTC
v_gene: TRBV28; j_gene: TRBJ2-7; d_gene: NA; abundance: NA; len: 18; CDR3aa: CASSPSSGDTLFSYEQYF; CDR3nt: TGTGCCAGCAGTCCCTCTTCAGGGGACACATTATTCTCCTACGAGCAGTACTTC
v_gene: TRBV28; j_gene: TRBJ2-3; d_gene: TRBD2; abundance: once; len: 16; CDR3aa: CASSTSSSGRTDTQYF; CDR3nt: TGTGCCAGCAGTACCTCTTCTAGCGGGAGAACAGATACGCAGTATTTT
v_gene: TRBV5-6; j_gene: TRBJ1-1; d_gene: TRBD1; abundance: few; len: 14; CDR3aa: CASSLEVDRRRAFF; CDR3nt: TGTGCCAGCAGCTTGGAAGTGGACAGGCGGAGAGCTTTCTTT
v_gene: TRBV5-1; j_gene: TRBJ2-5; d_gene: TRBD2; abundance: NA; len: 17; CDR3aa: CASSLASGSKGQETQYF; CDR3nt: TGCGCCAGCAGCTTGGCGAGCGGGAGTAAAGGCCAAGAGACCCAGTACTTC
v_gene: TRBV13; j_gene: TRBJ1-3; d_gene: NA; abundance: NA; len: 16; CDR3aa: CASSPSLRSSGNTIYF; CDR3nt: TGTGCCAGCAGCCCGTCGTTACGCAGCTCTGGAAACACCATATATTTT
v_gene: TRBV6-5; j_gene: TRBJ1-1; d_gene: NA; abundance: few; len: 13; CDR3aa: CASSFQMNTEAFF; CDR3nt: TGTGCCAGCAGTTTCCAGATGAACACTGAAGCTTTCTTT
v_gene: TRBV28; j_gene: TRBJ1-1; d_gene: NA; abundance: NA; len: 13; CDR3aa: CASRTDRNTEAFF; CDR3nt: TGTGCCAGCAGAACCGACAGGAACACTGAAGCTTTCTTT
v_gene: TRBV15; j_gene: TRBJ2-5; d_gene: NA; abundance: NA; len: 13; CDR3aa: CATSRDRSETQYF; CDR3nt: TGTGCCACCAGCAGAGATCGGTCAGAGACCCAGTACTTC
v_gene: TRBV7-2; j_gene: TRBJ1-2; d_gene: NA; abundance: NA; len: 12; CDR3aa: CASSPTGYGYTF; CDR3nt: TGTGCCAGCAGCCCAACTGGCTATGGCTACACCTTC
v_gene: TRBV5-4; j_gene: TRBJ1-3; d_gene: NA; abundance: NA; len: 17; CDR3aa: CASSLLRSGFSGNTIYF; CDR3nt: TGTGCCAGCAGCCTACTCCGATCGGGGTTCTCTGGAAACACCATATATTTT
v_gene: TRBV18; j_gene: TRBJ2-4; d_gene: NA; abundance: NA; len: 14; CDR3aa: CASSYQGQANIQYF; CDR3nt: TGTGCCAGCTCTTATCAGGGTCAAGCAAACATTCAGTACTTC